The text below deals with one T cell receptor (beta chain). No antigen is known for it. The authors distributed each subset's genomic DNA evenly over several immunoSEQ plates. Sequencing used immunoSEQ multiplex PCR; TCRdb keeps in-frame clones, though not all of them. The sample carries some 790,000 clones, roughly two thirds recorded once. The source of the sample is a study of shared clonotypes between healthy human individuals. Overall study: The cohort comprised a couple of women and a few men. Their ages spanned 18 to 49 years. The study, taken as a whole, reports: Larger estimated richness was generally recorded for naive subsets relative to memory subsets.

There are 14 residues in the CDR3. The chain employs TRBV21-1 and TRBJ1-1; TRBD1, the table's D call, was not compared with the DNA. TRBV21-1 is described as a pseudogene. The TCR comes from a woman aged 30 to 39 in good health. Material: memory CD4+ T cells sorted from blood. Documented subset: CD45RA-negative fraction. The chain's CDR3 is CASRRTGMNTEAFF. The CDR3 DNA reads TGTGCCAGCAGAAGGACAGGGATGAACACTGAAGCTTTCTTT.